Below are 18 T cell receptor beta chains sequenced from a single sample in a study of blood T cell repertoires in COVID-19. Clones were read by immunoSEQ multiplex PCR, and TCRdb kept only the in-frame ones, dropping some. The table records under 65,000 clones, more than 80% of them present only once. Sequenced material: peripheral blood. The receptors derive from a man aged 60 to 69 with acute or convalescent COVID-19.

V is TRBV5-1 and J is TRBJ2-2, with 11 bases matching TRBD1. V dropped 1 base and J dropped 2; count of bases not matched to a gene: 4. Germline V lookup: CDR1 SGHRS, CDR2 YFSETQ. The CDR3 is made up of 17 amino acids. This CDR3 is CASSLTGQGANTGELFF. The CDR3 DNA follows: TGCGCCAGCAGCTTGACAGGACAGGGGGCCAACACCGGGGAGCTGTTTTTT.

This sequence joins TRBV29-1 and TRBJ1-1, with TRBD1 matching 7 bases. Germline CDR1 and CDR2: SQVTM and ANQGSEA. J was trimmed by 0 bases and V by 7 bases; bases with no gene match: 5. The CDR3 runs 13 residues. In DNA form, the CDR3 reads TGCAGCGGGGAGACAGGGATGAACACTGAAGCTTTCTTT. Its translation is CSGETGMNTEAFF.

The V and J genes are TRBV9 and TRBJ2-3; D gene uncertain. Trimming cost V 1 base and J 6 bases, with 12 bases left between them. This CDR3 is 14 amino acids long. The V gene's germline CDR1 is SGDLS and CDR2 YYNGEE. The CDR3 sequence is CASSVSIAIDTQYF. In nucleotides, the CDR3 is TGTGCCAGCAGCGTAAGCATTGCAATTGATACGCAGTATTTT.

This clone was observed a handful of times. This chain joins TRBV7-2 and TRBJ2-2, with a possible D match to TRBD2 (7 bases). The CDR3 consists of 16 residues. Trimming pared 6 bases from V and 2 bases from J, leaving 16 bases between. Looked up from germline, CDR1 is SGHTA and CDR2 is FQGNSA. The CDR3 nucleotides read TGTGCCAGCAGGAGGGGGGGCGTAGAAAACACCGGGGAGCTGTTTTTT. Encoded protein: CASRRGGVENTGELFF.

CDR3 DNA sequence: TGTGCCAGCAGTCGTTTTCCTCCTTCTAGCGCCTTCAACACCGGGGAGCTGTTTTTT. This translates into CASSRFPPSSAFNTGELFF. The chain carries TRBV27 and TRBJ2-2, with D possibly matching TRBD2 (6 bases). The CDR3 totals 19 residues. V lost 5 bases to trimming and J lost 2 bases, with 24 bases between them. The V gene's germline CDR1 is MNHEY and CDR2 SMNVEV (reference sequence).

The chain uses TRBV6-5 and TRBJ2-5; tentatively, D is TRBD2 (5 bases). This CDR3 has 15 amino acids. Germline CDR1 reads MNHEY; CDR2 reads SVGAGI. Trimming left V 9 bases short and J 0 bases short, with 17 bases between. The CDR3 is CASNRAAQYQETQYF. The CDR3 DNA sequence: TGTGCCAGTAATCGAGCGGCCCAGTACCAAGAGACCCAGTACTTC.

This clone was observed a few times. The rearrangement joins TRBV2 to TRBJ2-1; 10 bases agree with TRBD1. The CDR3 loop spans 15 amino acids. V was clipped by 4 bases and J by 8 bases; unmatched bases: 8. From germline, CDR1 is SNHLY and CDR2 FYNNEI. Written as DNA, the CDR3 is TGTGCCAGCAGTGTCGGGACAGGGGACGGAGATGAGCAGTTCTTC. It codes for CASSVGTGDGDEQFF. Full variable domain (outside the CDR3, taken from reference TRBV2 and TRBJ2-1): EPEVTQTPSHQVTQMGQEVILRCVPISNHLYFYWYRQILGQKVEFLVSFYNNEISEKSEIFDDQFSVERPDGSNFTLKIRSTKLEDSAMYFCASSVGTGDGDEQFFGPGTRLTVL.

This clone appeared a single time. The gene calls are TRBV28 and TRBJ1-1; D gene uncertain. This CDR3 has 14 amino acids. The germline CDR1 and CDR2 sequences are MDHEN and SYDVKM. The V and J ends lost 3 bases and 4 bases respectively, with 12 bases between them. CDR3 nucleotide sequence: TGTGCCAGCAGTTTTCCCCCGGAGGTCACTGAAGCTTTCTTT. It is translated as CASSFPPEVTEAFF. The whole variable domain, remainder taken from reference TRBV28 and TRBJ1-1, is DVKVTQSSRYLVKRTGEKVFLECVQDMDHENMFWYRQDPGLGLRLIYFSYDVKMKEKGDIPEGYSVSREKKERFSLILESASTNQTSMYLCASSFPPEVTEAFFGQGTRLTVV.

This clone was found a few times. The chain is built from TRBV7-9 and TRBJ1-2, with TRBD1 as a possible D gene (5 bases). The CDR3 runs to 14 residues. V was cut by 11 bases and J by 4 bases, with 20 bases left in between. From germline, CDR1 is SEHNR and CDR2 FQNEAQ (reference sequence). CDR3 nucleotides: TGTGCCTCAAGGGGCAGGCGAACCTCCTATGGCTACACCTTC. It yields the protein CASRGRRTSYGYTF.

V usage is TRBV18 and J usage is TRBJ1-1; TRBD1 aligns across 8 bases. The ends lost 6 bases at V and 4 bases at J; junction bases unmatched: 16. Germline V gene lookup returns CDR1 KGHSH and CDR2 LQKENI. This CDR3 is 17 amino acids long. Here the CDR3 reads CASSNDRTGRVSTEAFF. CDR3 coding DNA: TGTGCCAGCTCCAACGATAGGACAGGGAGGGTTAGCACTGAAGCTTTCTTT.

The J gene is TRBJ1-6, the V gene TRBV11-2; D unresolved. V was cut by 4 bases and J by 0 bases, with 13 bases left in between. This CDR3 has 17 amino acids. Germline lookup yields CDR1 SGHAT and CDR2 FQNNGV. CDR3 sequence reads: CASSYSFPSSYNSPLHF. The CDR3 DNA reads as TGTGCCAGCAGCTACTCATTCCCAAGCTCCTATAATTCACCCCTCCACTTT.

V usage is TRBV9 and J usage is TRBJ2-6; 13 nucleotides align to TRBD2. The germline V gene has CDR1 SGDLS and CDR2 YYNGEE. This CDR3 has 19 amino acids. V trimming: 3 bases; J trimming: 0 bases; junction bases outside the gene matches: 6. The DNA of the CDR3 is TGTGCCAGCAGCGCTCCGGGACTAGCGGGACCCTCTGGGGCCAACGTCCTGACTTTC. Translation gives CASSAPGLAGPSGANVLTF.

The chain couples TRBV28 to TRBJ2-1, with D perhaps TRBD2 (6 bases). Germline V gene sequence: CDR1 MDHEN, CDR2 SYDVKM. V was pared by 5 bases and J by 7 bases, with 21 bases between. The CDR3 covers 16 residues. The CDR3 DNA is TGTGCCAGCAGTATAGGAGGCGGGACTGGGGGGAATGAGCAGTTCTTC. It encodes CASSIGGGTGGNEQFF.

V gene TRBV7-2 combines with J gene TRBJ2-3, with TRBD2 matching 10 bases. The CDR3 totals 18 residues. Germline V CDR1 and CDR2: SGHTA, FQGNSA. Trimming at V came to 5 bases and at J to 4 bases, leaving 15 bases not matched to a gene. CDR3 DNA: TGTGCCAGCAGCACCACGACTAGCGGGTGGAGGGTGGCAGATACGCAGTATTTT. It encodes CASSTTTSGWRVADTQYF.

The V and J genes are TRBV19 and TRBJ1-1; D gene unclear. This CDR3 contains 14 residues. With 3 bases removed from V and 4 bases from J, the gap between germline ends came to 12 bases. Germline CDR1 reads LNHDA; CDR2 reads SQIVND (reference sequence). The CDR3 region is CASSITGEVTEAFF. The CDR3, as DNA: TGTGCCAGTAGTATCACCGGGGAAGTCACTGAAGCTTTCTTT.

This clone was recorded only once. The chain has TRBV7-9 and TRBJ1-5; D not resolved. This CDR3 is built from 16 residues. Germline V lookup: CDR1 SEHNR, CDR2 FQNEAQ (reference sequence). The V end lost 7 bases, the J end lost 6 bases, and 22 bases lay between the germline ends. In DNA form, the CDR3 reads TGTGCCAGCATCATTACACGGCAGGAACAGTGTCAGCCCCAGCATTTT. The encoded protein is CASIITRQEQCQPQHF.

V and J are TRBV11-3 and TRBJ2-2; 12 nucleotides match TRBD2. J was trimmed by 6 bases and V by 8 bases; bases with no gene match: 4. Germline V gives CDR1 SGHNT, CDR2 YENEEA. This CDR3 contains 14 residues. The CDR3 region is CASAGLAGSGELFF. The CDR3 nucleotides read TGTGCCAGCGCAGGACTAGCGGGATCCGGGGAGCTGTTTTTT.

The table lists this clone with a count of one. The rearrangement links TRBV28 to TRBJ1-2, with D possibly TRBD1 on 6 matching bases. The germline V gene has CDR1 MDHEN and CDR2 SYDVKM. The length of the CDR3 is 15 residues. Between the trimmed V and J ends, which lost 1 base and 7 bases, there was a span of 16 bases. The CDR3 coding sequence is TGTGCCAGCAGTTTATCCGGGACAATTGGGGGTGGCTACACCTTC. Encoded protein: CASSLSGTIGGGYTF.